This entry describes one T cell receptor beta chain. The CDR3 extends over 14 amino acids. The trim removed 4 bases at V and 6 bases at J, leaving 7 bases unmatched. Germline CDR1 is SGDLS and CDR2 is YYNGEE. Generated by immunoSEQ multiplex PCR, the TCRdb table keeps only in-frame clones and is missing some. The sample shows about 75,000 clones, about 97% of them seen only once. The sample originates from a study of technical replicates of blood from a few donors. The chain combines TRBV9 with TRBJ2-4, with 7 positions matching TRBD2. Sequenced: T cells isolated from PBMCs. This receptor was identified in a human donor in good health. The CDR3 bases are TGTGCCAGCAGCCCCAGCACGGGGGGAAACATTCAGTACTTC. Translation gives CASSPSTGGNIQYF.